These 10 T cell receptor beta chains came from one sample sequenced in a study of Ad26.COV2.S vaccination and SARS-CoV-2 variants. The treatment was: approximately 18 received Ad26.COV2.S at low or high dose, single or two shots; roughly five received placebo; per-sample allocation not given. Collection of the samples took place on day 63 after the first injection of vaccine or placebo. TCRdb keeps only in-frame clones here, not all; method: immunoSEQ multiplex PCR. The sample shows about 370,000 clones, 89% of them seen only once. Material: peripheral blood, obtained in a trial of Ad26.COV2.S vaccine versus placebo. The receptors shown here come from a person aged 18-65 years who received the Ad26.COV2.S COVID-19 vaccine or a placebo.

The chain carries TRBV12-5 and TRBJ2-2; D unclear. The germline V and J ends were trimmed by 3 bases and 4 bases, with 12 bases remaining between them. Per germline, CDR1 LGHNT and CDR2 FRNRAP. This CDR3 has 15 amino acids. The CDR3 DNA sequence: TGTGCTAGTGGTTTCTGGGCCGGCCCCACCGGGGAGCTGTTTTTT. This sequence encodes CASGFWAGPTGELFF.

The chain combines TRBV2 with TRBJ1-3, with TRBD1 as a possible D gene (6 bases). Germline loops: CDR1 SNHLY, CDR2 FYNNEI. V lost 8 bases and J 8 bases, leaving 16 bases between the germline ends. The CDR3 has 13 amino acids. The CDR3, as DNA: TGTGCCAGCGCCGACAGGATAGTAGACACCATATATTTT. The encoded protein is CASADRIVDTIYF.

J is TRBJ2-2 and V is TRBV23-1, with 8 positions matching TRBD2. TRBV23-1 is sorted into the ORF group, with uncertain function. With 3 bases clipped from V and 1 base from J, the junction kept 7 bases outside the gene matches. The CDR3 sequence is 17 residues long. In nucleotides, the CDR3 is TGCGCCAGCAGTCAGCCCCCGGGACTAGTGAACACCGGGGAGCTGTTTTTT. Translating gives CASSQPPGLVNTGELFF.

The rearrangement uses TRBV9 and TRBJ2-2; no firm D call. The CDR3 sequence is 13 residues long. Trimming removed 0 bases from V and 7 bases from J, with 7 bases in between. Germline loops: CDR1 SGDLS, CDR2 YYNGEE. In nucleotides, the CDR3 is TGTGCCAGCAGCGTAGTTGACGGCGGGGAGCTGTTTTTT. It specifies CASSVVDGGELFF.

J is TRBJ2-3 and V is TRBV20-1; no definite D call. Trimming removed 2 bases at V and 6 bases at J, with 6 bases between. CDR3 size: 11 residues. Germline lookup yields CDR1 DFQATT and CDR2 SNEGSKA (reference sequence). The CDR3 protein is CSARYWDTQYF. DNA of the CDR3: TGCAGTGCTAGATATTGGGATACGCAGTATTTT.

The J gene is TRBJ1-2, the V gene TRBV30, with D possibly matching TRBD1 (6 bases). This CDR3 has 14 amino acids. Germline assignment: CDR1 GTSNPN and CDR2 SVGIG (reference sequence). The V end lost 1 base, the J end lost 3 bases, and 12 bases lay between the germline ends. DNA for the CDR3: TGTGCCTGGAGTGGTGGCAGGGGTCACTATGGCTACACCTTC. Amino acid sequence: CAWSGGRGHYGYTF.

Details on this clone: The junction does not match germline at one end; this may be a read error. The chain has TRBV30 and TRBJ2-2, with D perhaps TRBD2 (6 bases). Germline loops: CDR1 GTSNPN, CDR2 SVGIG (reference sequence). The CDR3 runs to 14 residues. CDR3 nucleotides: TGTGCCGGGAGGACTACCAGAAATGTCGGGGAGCTGTTTTTT. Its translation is CAGRTTRNVGELFF. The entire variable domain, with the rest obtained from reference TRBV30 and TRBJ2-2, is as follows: SQTIHQWPATLVQPVGSPLSLECTVEGTSNPNLYWYRQAAGRGLQLLFYSVGIGQISSEVPQNLSASRPQDRQFILSSKKLLLSDSGFYLCAGRTTRNVGELFFGEGSRLTVL.

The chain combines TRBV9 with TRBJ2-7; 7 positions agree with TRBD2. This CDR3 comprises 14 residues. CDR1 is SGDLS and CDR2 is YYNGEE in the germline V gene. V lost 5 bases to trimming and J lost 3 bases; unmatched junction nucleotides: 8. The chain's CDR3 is CASSHERGGYEQYF. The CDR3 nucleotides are TGTGCCAGCAGTCACGAGCGGGGTGGCTACGAGCAGTACTTC.

As DNA, the CDR3 is TGCAGTGCTAGTGATGTAGCGGGAGCCTACAATGAGCAGTTCTTC. It specifies CSASDVAGAYNEQFF. This chain joins TRBV20-1 and TRBJ2-1; 9 nucleotides agree with TRBD2. The junction had 5 bases not matched to a gene; V was cut back by 3 bases and J by 2 bases. Per germline, CDR1 DFQATT and CDR2 SNEGSKA (reference sequence). This CDR3 spans 15 amino acids.

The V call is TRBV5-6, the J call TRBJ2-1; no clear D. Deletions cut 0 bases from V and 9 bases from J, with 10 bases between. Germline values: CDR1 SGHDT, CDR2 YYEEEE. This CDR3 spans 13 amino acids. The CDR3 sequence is CASSLDTPGEQFF. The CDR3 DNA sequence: TGTGCCAGCAGCTTGGACACCCCAGGTGAGCAGTTCTTC.